Listed below are T cell receptor beta chains from one sample, sequenced in a study of OX40 agonist ivuxolimab in advanced cancers. Here immunoSEQ multiplex PCR was the method, and the copy in TCRdb shows in-frame clones only, minus some. This sample yields tens of thousands of clones, of which approximately 90% are seen a single time; 6.5% to 9% belongs to the top ten. Material: CD4+ or CD8+ T cells sorted from blood, obtained in a trial of the OX40 agonist ivuxolimab. The receptors come from an adult with an advanced solid tumor such as melanoma, head and neck, liver or kidney cancer. Each CDR3 is given with its conserved first and last residue. A D gene is named only where the DNA matches it firmly. Clone size, where shown, is once, few, many, or a class for clones that have expanded.

j_gene	v_gene	abundance	d_gene	CDR3aa	CDR3nt
TRBJ2-7	TRBV6-5	few	-	CASEPRSSYEQYF	TGTGCCAGCGAGCCAAGGAGCTCCTACGAGCAGTACTTC
TRBJ2-1	TRBV30	once	-	CAWSLYNEQFF	TGTGCCTGGAGTCTCTACAATGAGCAGTTCTTC
TRBJ2-1	TRBV15	-	-	CATSRGRDSQYNEQFF	TGTGCCACCAGCAGAGGGAGGGACAGTCAATACAATGAGCAGTTCTTC
TRBJ2-1	TRBV5-1	-	TRBD2	CASSPTPPGLATLDEQFF	TGCGCCAGCAGCCCCACCCCCCCGGGACTAGCTACCCTTGATGAGCAGTTCTTC
TRBJ2-7	TRBV6-5	-	TRBD1	CASTRDRVSVEQYF	TGTGCCAGCACCCGGGACAGGGTATCCGTCGAGCAGTACTTC
TRBJ2-7	TRBV6-6	-	-	CASSYSGDGPYEQYF	TGTGCCAGCAGTTACTCAGGGGACGGACCCTACGAGCAGTACTTC
TRBJ2-7	TRBV27	-	TRBD1	CASSDRDIEYF	TGTGCCAGCAGTGACAGGGATATAGAGTACTTC
TRBJ2-3	TRBV10-2	-	TRBD2	CASRQTSGKVGDTQYF	TGCGCCAGCAGGCAGACTAGCGGGAAGGTAGGAGATACGCAGTATTTT
TRBJ2-7	TRBV5-8	-	-	CASSLRGTSYEQYF	TGTGCCAGCAGCTTGCGGGGAACCTCCTACGAGCAGTACTTC
TRBJ1-5	TRBV28	-	TRBD1	CASSRDRGGNQPQHF	TGTGCCAGCAGTAGGGACAGGGGGGGCAATCAGCCCCAGCATTTT
TRBJ1-2	TRBV5-1	-	-	CASSLATGDPRYGYTF	TGCGCCAGCAGCTTGGCTACCGGGGATCCTAGGTATGGCTACACCTTC
TRBJ1-4	TRBV6-1	-	-	CASVSRDNEKLFF	TGTGCCAGCGTTAGCAGGGATAATGAAAAACTGTTTTTT
TRBJ2-6	TRBV29-1	-	-	CSVEVLRAQGANVLTF	TGCAGCGTTGAAGTGTTAAGGGCCCAGGGGGCCAACGTCCTGACTTTC
TRBJ2-7	TRBV9	-	-	CASSPPGTHYEQYF	TGTGCCAGCAGCCCCCCCGGGACCCACTACGAGCAGTACTTC
TRBJ2-7	TRBV6-5	-	-	CASSYGGSAYEQYF	TGTGCCAGCAGTTACGGCGGATCCGCCTACGAGCAGTACTTC
TRBJ1-2	TRBV4-3	-	-	CASSQEGIYTF	TGCGCCAGCAGCCAAGAGGGGATCTACACCTTC
TRBJ1-1	TRBV28	-	TRBD1	CASSLYGTGGNMNTEAFF	TGTGCCAGCAGTTTATATGGGACAGGGGGAAACATGAACACTGAAGCTTTCTTT
TRBJ2-3	TRBV25-1	-	-	CASSEGRGPSTDTQYF	TGTGCCAGCAGTGAAGGGCGGGGGCCTAGCACAGATACGCAGTATTTT
TRBJ2-3	TRBV11-1	-	TRBD2	CASSGEGRPTDTQYF	TGTGCCAGCTCGGGGGAGGGGCGGCCCACAGATACGCAGTATTTT
TRBJ2-5	TRBV6-5	-	-	CASSYGGSAETQYF	TGTGCCAGCAGTTACGGCGGGTCCGCAGAGACCCAGTACTTC
TRBJ2-1	TRBV9	-	TRBD2	CASSIGSGGTYNEQFF	TGTGCCAGCAGCATCGGGAGCGGGGGAACCTACAATGAGCAGTTCTTC
TRBJ2-7	TRBV5-1	-	TRBD2	CASSLVLAGSYEQYF	TGCGCCAGCAGCTTAGTCCTAGCGGGGTCCTACGAGCAGTACTTC
TRBJ2-1	TRBV5-1	-	TRBD1	CASRVLGQGSINEQFF	TGCGCCAGCAGGGTTCTAGGACAGGGGTCAATCAATGAGCAGTTCTTC
TRBJ1-2	TRBV9	-	-	CASSVGEGAWNGYTF	TGTGCCAGCAGCGTAGGGGAAGGGGCCTGGAATGGCTACACCTTC
TRBJ1-3	TRBV5-1	-	-	CASSPSQVNSGNTIYF	TGCGCCAGCAGCCCATCACAGGTTAACTCTGGAAACACCATATATTTT
TRBJ2-1	TRBV7-3	-	-	CASSLFGAADEQFF	TGTGCCAGCAGCTTATTTGGTGCAGCGGATGAGCAGTTCTTC
TRBJ2-1	TRBV11-3	-	-	CASSIQVYNEQFF	TGTGCCAGCAGTATTCAAGTTTACAATGAGCAGTTCTTC
TRBJ2-1	TRBV13	-	-	CASTQWVRVRRSYNEQFF	TGTGCCAGCACCCAGTGGGTACGGGTGAGACGCTCCTACAATGAGCAGTTCTTC
TRBJ2-6	TRBV29-1	-	-	CSVGTTVSDPVANVLTF	TGCAGCGTTGGAACGACGGTGTCAGACCCTGTTGCCAACGTCCTGACTTTC
TRBJ2-7	TRBV5-1	-	-	CASSPNRDRTYEQYF	TGCGCCAGCAGCCCCAACCGGGATCGGACCTACGAGCAGTACTTC
TRBJ2-1	TRBV5-1	-	TRBD1	CASSLGDSGEQFF	TGCGCCAGCAGCCTGGGGGACAGCGGTGAGCAGTTCTTC
TRBJ2-7	TRBV7-9	once	-	CASSSTLSEQYF	TGTGCCAGCAGCTCAACCCTTTCCGAGCAGTACTTC
TRBJ2-3	TRBV20-1	once	-	CSGGTQDTQYF	TGCAGTGGTGGAACACAAGATACGCAGTATTTT
TRBJ2-5	TRBV7-9	-	-	CASSLGGEETQYF	TGTGCCAGCAGCTTAGGCGGAGAAGAGACCCAGTACTTC
TRBJ1-5	TRBV10-3	few	TRBD1	CAISSDREQPQHF	TGTGCCATCAGTTCGGACAGGGAGCAGCCCCAGCATTTT
TRBJ2-5	TRBV30	-	TRBD1	CAWRGQLLQETQYF	TGTGCCTGGAGGGGACAGCTCTTACAAGAGACCCAGTACTTC
TRBJ2-1	TRBV4-1	-	TRBD2	CASSPRAGGALSEQFF	TGCGCCAGCAGCCCACGGGCGGGGGGAGCTCTTAGTGAGCAGTTCTTC
TRBJ2-3	TRBV30	-	TRBD2	CAWSEGLAGQDTQYF	TGTGCCTGGAGTGAGGGACTAGCGGGACAAGATACGCAGTATTTT
TRBJ2-5	TRBV5-1	once	TRBD1	CASSPGQGPSQETQYF	TGCGCCAGCAGCCCGGGACAGGGCCCCTCCCAAGAGACCCAGTACTTC
TRBJ2-1	TRBV5-1	once	-	CASSLGDRLNEQFF	TGCGCCAGCAGCTTGGGAGACAGACTCAATGAGCAGTTCTTC
TRBJ2-1	TRBV7-8	-	TRBD2	CASSFRTSGRVPYNEQFF	TGTGCCAGCAGCTTCCGGACTAGCGGGAGGGTACCCTACAATGAGCAGTTCTTC
TRBJ2-3	TRBV18	-	-	CASQAGRTTDTQYF	TGTGCCAGCCAGGCTGGACGGACCACAGATACGCAGTATTTT
TRBJ1-2	TRBV9	-	TRBD1	CASAGQGARGHYGYTF	TGTGCCAGTGCAGGACAGGGGGCGCGGGGCCACTATGGCTACACCTTC
TRBJ2-1	TRBV7-3	-	TRBD2	CASSLLAGDLNEQFF	TGTGCCAGCAGCTTGCTAGCGGGAGACCTGAATGAGCAGTTCTTC
TRBJ2-2	TRBV7-9	-	-	CASSYWTSNTGELFF	TGTGCCAGCAGCTATTGGACGTCCAACACCGGGGAGCTGTTTTTT
TRBJ1-2	TRBV7-9	-	TRBD1	CASSLVGQGAGYTF	TGTGCCAGCAGCTTAGTGGGACAGGGGGCTGGCTACACCTTC
TRBJ1-1	TRBV19	once	-	CASSIDFRNTEAFF	TGTGCCAGTAGTATAGATTTTCGGAACACTGAAGCTTTCTTT
TRBJ2-5	TRBV7-9	once	-	CASSFGGGQETQYF	TGTGCCAGCAGCTTTGGGGGAGGCCAAGAGACCCAGTACTTC
TRBJ2-7	TRBV28	once	TRBD2	CASSTRLAHSYEQYF	TGTGCCAGCAGTACTCGACTAGCGCACTCCTACGAGCAGTACTTC
TRBJ2-2	TRBV2	-	TRBD1	CASKGQANTGELFF	TGTGCCAGCAAGGGACAGGCCAACACCGGGGAGCTGTTTTTT
TRBJ2-7	TRBV2	-	TRBD2	CASFWRERSYEQYF	TGTGCCAGCTTTTGGCGGGAGCGCTCCTACGAGCAGTACTTC
TRBJ2-2	TRBV27	-	-	CASSFRGTGELFF	TGTGCCAGCAGTTTTCGTGGCACCGGGGAGCTGTTTTTT
TRBJ2-1	TRBV6-4	-	-	CASSDEEGSYNEQFF	TGTGCCAGCAGTGACGAGGAGGGATCCTACAATGAGCAGTTCTTC
TRBJ2-7	TRBV19	-	TRBD1	CASSIVGQGVSHEQYF	TGTGCCAGTAGTATAGTGGGACAGGGTGTCTCCCACGAGCAGTACTTC
TRBJ2-1	TRBV9	-	-	CASSVVAVSYNEQFF	TGTGCCAGCAGCGTAGTAGCGGTCTCCTACAATGAGCAGTTCTTC